The 19 T cell receptor beta chains reported below all come from one sample, sequenced in a study of molecular identifiers for immune sequencing clone quantification. MiXCR, run by TCRdb on the PCR reads, gives a single entry per CDR3 protein. The sample holds a few hundred thousand distinct CDR3 sequences, over 20% seen once. Sequenced input: naive CD8+ T cells from blood, with Jurkat cell RNA spiked in. Documented subset: FACS-sorted CD8+CD4-CCR7+CD45RA+ naive T cells. Receptors were obtained from a human donor in good health. Some libraries in this study had Jurkat cell RNA spiked in.

This clonotype was observed a few times. This may be a read error: a much more frequent sequence differs by one nucleotide. J is TRBJ1-1 and V is TRBV7-9; possible D gene TRBD1, 6 bases. The germline gives CDR1 SEHNR, CDR2 FQNEAQ (reference sequence). The CDR3 totals 15 residues. The germline V and J ends were trimmed by 4 bases and 0 bases, with 12 bases remaining between them. Written as DNA, the CDR3 is TGTGCCAGCAGCTCATTACAGGGTCTGAACACTGAAGCTTTCTTT. Encoded protein: CASSSLQGLNTEAFF.

The chain is built from TRBV4-3 and TRBJ2-6; TRBD1 or TRBD2 may be the D gene (7 bases each). CDR3 size: 19 residues. CDR1 LGHNA and CDR2 YSLEER come from the germline V gene. Trimming pared 0 bases from V and 4 bases from J, leaving 19 bases between. DNA of the CDR3: TGCGCCAGCAGCCAAGAATTGGCAGGGGGGGAAATAGGGGCCAACGTCCTGACTTTC. Protein product: CASSQELAGGEIGANVLTF.

This clonotype has just a few counts. V usage is TRBV29-1 and J usage is TRBJ2-1, with 7 positions matching TRBD2. Germline loops: CDR1 SQVTM, CDR2 ANQGSEA. V was clipped by 3 bases and J by 8 bases; unmatched bases: 16. This CDR3 spans 16 amino acids. CDR3 loop: CSVDRGLEAGVHEQFF. CDR3 nucleotides: TGCAGCGTTGATCGGGGCCTTGAGGCGGGAGTTCATGAGCAGTTCTTC.

The chain uses TRBV12-3 or TRBV12-4 and TRBJ1-1; a weak D match, TRBD1 (5 bases). There are 14 residues in the CDR3. V lost 7 bases, J lost 4 bases, and 16 bases lay in between. The CDR3 sequence is CASTENPGSTEAFF. The CDR3 nucleotides are TGTGCCAGCACCGAGAATCCAGGGAGCACTGAAGCTTTCTTT.

This clonotype was seen at least ten times. The rearrangement links TRBV7-9 to TRBJ2-1; D not resolved. The CDR3 sequence is 12 residues long. Trimming pared 11 bases from V and 9 bases from J, leaving 17 bases between. Germline CDR1 and CDR2: SEHNR and FQNEAQ (reference sequence). The CDR3 loop reads CALNVGNGEQFF. The CDR3 DNA follows: TGTGCCCTGAACGTGGGGAACGGTGAGCAGTTCTTC.

This clonotype was counted many times. This rearrangement joins TRBV7-9 to TRBJ2-7, with D perhaps TRBD1 (6 bases). Per the germline V gene, CDR1 is SEHNR and CDR2 is FQNEAQ (reference sequence). Trimming stripped 5 bases from V and 0 bases from J, with 11 bases between. CDR3 size: 14 residues. The DNA for the CDR3 is TGTGCCAGCAGCCAGAGGGACATCTCCTACGAGCAGTACTTC. As protein: CASSQRDISYEQYF.

The V and J genes are TRBV7-9 and TRBJ2-5, with D unclear. Germline assignment: CDR1 SEHNR and CDR2 FQNEAQ (reference sequence). Trimming took off 0 bases at V and 4 bases at J, with 6 bases between the two ends. CDR3 length equals 13 residues. Here the CDR3 DNA reads TGTGCCAGCAGCTTAGCGTTCGGAGAGACCCAGTACTTC. It translates to CASSLAFGETQYF. Full variable domain (outside the CDR3, taken from reference TRBV7-9 and TRBJ2-5): DTGVSQNPRHKITKRGQNVTFRCDPISEHNRLYWYRQTLGQGPEFLTYFQNEAQLEKSRLLSDRFSAERPKGSFSTLEIQRTEQGDSAMYLCASSLAFGETQYFGPGTRLLVL.

This clonotype was recorded a few times. V and J are TRBV3-1 and TRBJ2-1; 10 bases line up with TRBD2. The CDR3 consists of 15 residues. Germline V CDR1 and CDR2: LGHDT, YNNKEL (reference sequence). The V segment lost 2 bases and the J segment 3 bases; nucleotides outside the gene matches: 1. The CDR3 DNA is TGTGCCAGCAGCCAACTAGCGGGGGACTACAATGAGCAGTTCTTC. It specifies CASSQLAGDYNEQFF.

Note on this clonotype: At one end, the junction sequence differs from germline, possibly due to a read error. The chain couples TRBV5-4 to TRBJ2-3; no definite D call. Germline assignment: CDR1 SGHNT and CDR2 YYREEE (reference sequence). This CDR3 is built from 15 residues. The CDR3 bases are TGTGCCAGCGGCTTGGGTCAGGATAGCACAGATACGCAGTATTTT. Translating gives CASGLGQDSTDTQYF. Drawing the rest from reference TRBV5-4 and TRBJ2-3, the complete variable domain is ETGVTQSPTHLIKTRGQQVTLRCSSQSGHNTVSWYQQALGQGPQFIFQYYREEENGRGNFPPRFSGLQFPNYSSELNVNALELDDSALYLCASGLGQDSTDTQYFGPGTRLTVL.

This clonotype was counted a few times. The chain recombines TRBV6-6 with TRBJ2-3; 9 nucleotides agree with TRBD2. With 6 bases clipped from V and 4 bases from J, the junction kept 11 bases outside the gene matches. Looked up from germline, CDR1 is MNHNY and CDR2 is SVGAGI (reference sequence). The CDR3 has 16 residues. The CDR3 nucleotides are TGTGCCAGCAGCTCCGGTGGTGGCGGGAGGGCAGATACGCAGTATTTT. Translated: CASSSGGGGRADTQYF.

This clonotype was counted between two and nine times. The chain employs TRBV11-2 and TRBJ2-1, with D possibly matching TRBD2 (6 bases). Germline V CDR1 and CDR2: SGHAT, FQNNGV. Trimming removed 1 base at V and 4 bases at J, with 11 bases between. This CDR3 has 15 amino acids. CDR3 bases: TGTGCCAGCAGCTTAGTCTCTAGCGTATACAATGAGCAGTTCTTC. It encodes CASSLVSSVYNEQFF.

This clonotype was seen many times. The chain has TRBV7-2 and TRBJ2-5; the D gene is possibly TRBD2 (6 bases). CDR1 and CDR2 from the germline V gene are SGHTA and FQGNSA. The CDR3 spans 14 residues. The ends were cut back, 5 bases at V and 3 bases at J, with 13 bases in the middle. CDR3 DNA sequence: TGTGCCAGCAGCCCCACGTGGGGGGAAGAGACCCAGTACTTC. Amino acid sequence: CASSPTWGEETQYF.

The rearrangement links TRBV7-2 to TRBJ2-2; TRBD2 matches at 8 bases. The V gene's germline CDR1 is SGHTA and CDR2 FQGNSA. V lost 4 bases and J lost 7; bases outside the gene matches: 5. The CDR3 covers 14 residues. Written as DNA, the CDR3 is TGTGCCAGCAGCTGGGGACTAGACGGCGGGGAGCTGTTTTTT. Its protein is CASSWGLDGGELFF.

V and J are TRBV5-3 and TRBJ2-1, with D perhaps matching TRBD1 or TRBD2 (5 bases each). TRBV5-3 is classed as an ORF, of uncertain function. V was clipped by 8 bases and J by 5 bases, with 17 bases between them. This CDR3 region has 14 residues. In nucleotides, the CDR3 is TGTGCCAGCGGCATAACCGGGACGAACAATGAGCAGTTCTTC. This encodes CASGITGTNNEQFF.

As to this clonotype: The junction departs from the called germline gene at one end, perhaps through a read error. The V and J genes are TRBV28 and TRBJ1-1; no reliable D call. Per the germline V gene, CDR1 is MDHEN and CDR2 is SYDVKM. CDR3 size: 14 residues. For the CDR3, the DNA is TGTGCCGGCAGTTTAGGGTCGCCTGGGACTGAAGCTTTCTTT. The encoded protein is CAGSLGSPGTEAFF. Based on the CDR3 plus reference TRBV28 and TRBJ1-1, the full variable domain is DVKVTQSSRYLVKRTGEKVFLECVQDMDHENMFWYRQDPGLGLRLIYFSYDVKMKEKGDIPEGYSVSREKKERFSLILESASTNQTSMYLCAGSLGSPGTEAFFGQGTRLTVV.

In DNA form, the CDR3 reads TGCGCCAGCAGCCAGGCGTCTAGCGGGACAAGCGCAGATACGCAGTATTTT. This gives the protein CASSQASSGTSADTQYF. This rearrangement joins TRBV4-3 to TRBJ2-3; 9 positions match TRBD2. Germline V gene lookup returns CDR1 LGHNA and CDR2 YSLEER. The CDR3 spans 17 residues. V was pared by 3 bases and J by 4 bases, with 11 bases of the junction left unmatched.

This clonotype was seen repeatedly, ten times or more. The CDR3 sequence: CASSIGLAGDTQYF. Here the CDR3 DNA reads TGTGCCAGCAGTATCGGACTAGCAGGAGATACGCAGTATTTT. V is TRBV12-3 or TRBV12-4 and J is TRBJ2-3, with 8 positions matching TRBD2. V was clipped by 5 bases and J by 5 bases; unmatched bases: 6. The CDR3 length is 14 residues.

Ten or more counts support this clonotype. This chain uses TRBV6-5 with TRBJ2-3; weak D call: TRBD2 (6 bases). CDR3 size: 15 residues. Germline lookup yields CDR1 MNHEY and CDR2 SVGAGI. Trimming took off 0 bases at V and 3 bases at J, with 10 bases between the two ends. CDR3 region: CASSYSGGPTDTQYF. DNA for the CDR3: TGTGCCAGCAGTTACTCCGGGGGACCGACAGATACGCAGTATTTT.

This chain joins TRBV29-1 and TRBJ2-1, with D possibly called TRBD1 or TRBD2 (5 bases each). The CDR3 has 17 amino acids. Trimming shortened V by 6 bases and J by 0 bases, and 21 bases separated the two germline ends. Germline CDR1 is SQVTM and CDR2 is ANQGSEA. In nucleotides, the CDR3 is TGCAGCGTCATCGGGGCTCCAACGGAGCGCTCCTACAATGAGCAGTTCTTC. Amino acids: CSVIGAPTERSYNEQFF.